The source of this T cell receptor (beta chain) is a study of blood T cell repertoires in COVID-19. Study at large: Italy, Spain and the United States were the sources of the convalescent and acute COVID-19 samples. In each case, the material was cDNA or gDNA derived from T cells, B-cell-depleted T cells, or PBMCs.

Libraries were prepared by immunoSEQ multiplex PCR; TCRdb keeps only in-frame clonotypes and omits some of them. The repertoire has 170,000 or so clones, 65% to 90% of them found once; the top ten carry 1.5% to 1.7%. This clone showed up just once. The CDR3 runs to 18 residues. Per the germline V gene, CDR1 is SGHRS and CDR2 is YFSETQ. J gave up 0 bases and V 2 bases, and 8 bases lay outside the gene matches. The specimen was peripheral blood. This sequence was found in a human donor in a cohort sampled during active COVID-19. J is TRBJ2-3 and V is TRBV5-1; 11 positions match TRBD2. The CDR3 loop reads CASSFSRSSGRSTDTQYF. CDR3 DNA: TGCGCCAGCAGCTTCAGCCGATCTAGCGGGAGGAGCACAGATACGCAGTATTTT.